The 29 T cell receptor beta chains given below trace back to one sample, sequenced in a study of blood T cell repertoires in COVID-19. Only in-frame clones appear in the TCRdb table, and some are missing; sequencing was by immunoSEQ multiplex PCR. The profile shows 150,000 or so clones, roughly 87% of them singletons. The specimen sequenced was PBMCs or T cells enriched from blood (not recorded which). The source of these receptors is a woman aged 40 to 50 who had been exposed to COVID-19.

As to this clone: Mismatch with germline at one junction end may stem from a read error. This chain links TRBV14 with TRBJ1-1, with D tentatively TRBD1 (6 bases). The CDR3 has 13 residues. Germline V gives CDR1 SGHDN, CDR2 FVKESK. The CDR3 nucleotides read TGTGCCAGCAGCCAAGTACAGGGATTCCGCATGCAATTT. Translated, it gives CASSQVQGFRMQF.

The V call is TRBV11-2, the J call TRBJ2-7; 11 nucleotides line up with TRBD1. The germline V gene encodes CDR1 SGHAT and CDR2 FQNNGV. The V and J ends lost 4 bases and 4 bases, in that order; junction bases with no gene match: 3. This CDR3 comprises 14 residues. Here the CDR3 DNA reads TGTGCCAGCAGCTCTTGGGACAGGGGGTACGAGCAGTACTTC. Amino acids: CASSSWDRGYEQYF.

J is TRBJ1-6 and V is TRBV6-5; the match to TRBD1 covers 11 bases. The CDR3 contains 16 residues. Trimming at V came to 4 bases and at J to 9 bases, leaving 8 bases not matched to a gene. Germline CDR1 MNHEY, CDR2 SVGAGI. CDR3: CASSFGQGAMGSPLHF. CDR3 nucleotides: TGTGCCAGCAGTTTCGGACAGGGGGCAATGGGTTCACCCCTCCACTTT.

The rearrangement uses TRBV7-9 and TRBJ2-7, with a weak D call TRBD2 (6 bases). CDR1 and CDR2 (germline): SEHNR, FQNEAQ (reference sequence). The V end lost 4 bases, the J end lost 4 bases, and 8 bases lay between the germline ends. The CDR3 runs 12 residues. The CDR3: CASSSDYYEQYF. The CDR3 DNA reads as TGTGCCAGCAGCTCGGACTATTACGAGCAGTACTTC. Full variable domain (missing parts from reference TRBV7-9 and TRBJ2-7): DTGVSQNPRHKITKRGQNVTFRCDPISEHNRLYWYRQTLGQGPEFLTYFQNEAQLEKSRLLSDRFSAERPKGSFSTLEIQRTEQGDSAMYLCASSSDYYEQYFGPGTRLTVT.

The chain recombines TRBV6-5 with TRBJ2-1; 7 positions agree with TRBD1. V shed 6 bases and J 0 bases; nucleotides not matched to a gene: 5. Germline CDR1 reads MNHEY; CDR2 reads SVGAGI. CDR3 length equals 15 residues. The CDR3 nucleotides read TGTGCCAGCAGGGACAGGTTAAGCTCCTACAATGAGCAGTTCTTC. Its protein is CASRDRLSSYNEQFF.

The chain uses TRBV9 and TRBJ2-1, with D maybe TRBD2 (6 bases). The CDR3 contains 15 residues. Germline V gives CDR1 SGDLS, CDR2 YYNGEE. V lost 4 bases to trimming and J lost 2 bases, with 13 bases between them. The CDR3: CASSLTGVPYNEQFF. The CDR3 DNA reads TGTGCCAGCAGCCTTACGGGGGTCCCCTACAATGAGCAGTTCTTC.

As to this clone: Other DNA sequences in the sample encode the same CDR3. The chain carries TRBV5-1 and TRBJ2-5; D is unclear. The V and J ends lost 8 bases and 0 bases respectively, with 11 bases between them. There are 13 residues in the CDR3. Germline CDR1 reads SGHRS; CDR2 reads YFSETQ. The CDR3, as DNA: TGCGCCAGTTCTTATGGGCACCAAGAGACCCAGTACTTC. Its protein product is CASSYGHQETQYF.

This rearrangement joins TRBV27 to TRBJ2-7; 10 nucleotides line up with TRBD1. This CDR3 is built from 15 residues. V dropped 5 bases and J dropped 3; count of bases not matched to a gene: 7. The germline V gene has CDR1 MNHEY and CDR2 SMNVEV (reference sequence). The DNA for the CDR3 is TGTGCCAGCAGTGCGTTGGGACAGGGGTTCTACGAGCAGTACTTC. The encoded protein is CASSALGQGFYEQYF.

The gene calls are TRBV27 and TRBJ1-2; 7 bases are shared with TRBD1. Germline loops: CDR1 MNHEY, CDR2 SMNVEV (reference sequence). The V and J ends lost 11 bases and 7 bases, in that order; junction bases with no gene match: 7. The CDR3 is made up of 11 amino acids. This CDR3 reads CAGEQGFGYTF. CDR3 sequence (DNA): TGTGCCGGAGAACAGGGGTTTGGCTACACCTTC.

V is TRBV7-2 and J is TRBJ2-7, with TRBD2 matching over 10 bases. The CDR3 runs to 15 residues. Losses at the gene ends were 2 bases for V and 3 bases for J; bases not matched to a gene: 4. The germline CDR1 and CDR2 sequences are SGHTA and FQGNSA. Written as DNA, the CDR3 is TGTGCCAGCAGCTTACTAGCGGGAGTTGACTACGAGCAGTACTTC. Translation gives CASSLLAGVDYEQYF.

This sequence joins TRBV21-1 and TRBJ1-2. TRBV21-1 counts as a pseudogene. This CDR3 spans 12 amino acids. The CDR3, as DNA: TGTGCCAACTTAGTCGGGCGGGGTGGCTACACCTTC. This codes for CANLVGRGGYTF.

The V and J genes are TRBV7-6 and TRBJ2-3; 13 bases agree with TRBD2. V trimming: 6 bases; J trimming: 2 bases; junction bases outside the gene matches: 11. From germline, CDR1 is SGHVS and CDR2 FNYEAQ. This CDR3 comprises 18 residues. In DNA, the CDR3 is TGTGCCAGCAGTTCGACTAGCGGGGGGCCGATATACACAGATACGCAGTATTTT. This encodes CASSSTSGGPIYTDTQYF.

V is TRBV28 and J is TRBJ2-7, with D possibly TRBD1 on 6 matching bases. The CDR3 spans 15 residues. The V gene's germline CDR1 is MDHEN and CDR2 SYDVKM. The CDR3 here is CASSPGQSRGPTQAV. DNA of the CDR3: TGTGCCAGCAGTCCAGGACAGTCGAGGGGACCCACTCAGGCGGTG.

This clone was detected a few times. The chain links TRBV7-2 to TRBJ1-3, with D perhaps TRBD1 (5 bases). Per the germline V gene, CDR1 is SGHTA and CDR2 is FQGNSA. The CDR3 runs 15 residues. The ends were cut back, 1 base at V and 4 bases at J, with 11 bases in the middle. DNA of the CDR3: TGTGCCAGCAGCTTAGATGCAGGGTTGGGAAACACCATATATTTT. It codes for CASSLDAGLGNTIYF. The full variable domain, rest sourced from reference TRBV7-2 and TRBJ1-3, is GAGVSQSPSNKVTEKGKDVELRCDPISGHTALYWYRQSLGQGLEFLIYFQGNSAPDKSGLPSDRFSAERTGGSVSTLTIQRTQQEDSAVYLCASSLDAGLGNTIYFGEGSWLTVV.

This clone was found a few times. CDR3 loop: CASSIRHGGEAFF. CDR3 bases: TGTGCCAGTAGTATACGGCACGGAGGAGAAGCTTTCTTT. The gene calls are TRBV19 and TRBJ1-1; D remains unclear. The germline V gene encodes CDR1 LNHDA and CDR2 SQIVND (reference sequence). This CDR3 is built from 13 residues. Deletions cut 2 bases from V and 8 bases from J, with 12 bases between.

This clone was found once. The chain recombines TRBV27 with TRBJ2-7; D uncertain. There are 14 residues in the CDR3. Germline V gene lookup returns CDR1 MNHEY and CDR2 SMNVEV (reference sequence). V was cut by 8 bases and J by 0 bases, with 14 bases left in between. Written as DNA, the CDR3 is TGTGCCAGCCGAGAGTATGGTGCCTCCTACGAGCAGTACTTC. It translates to CASREYGASYEQYF.

This clone was seen only a few times. This rearrangement joins TRBV28 to TRBJ1-5; a possible D gene is TRBD1 (6 bases). Trimming cost V 8 bases and J 8 bases, with 13 bases left between them. Germline CDR1 and CDR2: MDHEN and SYDVKM. The CDR3 totals 12 residues. CDR3 DNA sequence: TGTGCCAGCCAAACAGGGTTCGAGCCCCAGCATTTT. Translating gives CASQTGFEPQHF.

The genes are TRBV2 and TRBJ1-2; D remains unclear. Germline V lookup: CDR1 SNHLY, CDR2 FYNNEI. This CDR3 has 13 amino acids. The germline V and J ends were trimmed by 6 bases and 5 bases, with 13 bases remaining between them. The CDR3 is CASRGLLKYGYTF. The CDR3 DNA reads as TGTGCCAGCAGGGGTTTACTAAAATATGGCTACACCTTC.

The chain is built from TRBV9 and TRBJ2-7; 7 bases fit TRBD1. This CDR3 comprises 15 residues. Germline values: CDR1 SGDLS, CDR2 YYNGEE. After removal of 0 bases from V and 5 bases from J, the junction contained 8 bases not matched to a gene. In DNA, the CDR3 is TGTGCCAGCAGCGTAGAGGGGGCCGGGTATGACGAGCAGTACTTC. This gives the protein CASSVEGAGYDEQYF.

The chain employs TRBV5-6 and TRBJ1-2; a possible D gene is TRBD1 (6 bases). Germline V gene sequence: CDR1 SGHDT, CDR2 YYEEEE. Between the trimmed V and J ends, which lost 2 bases and 0 bases, there was a span of 14 bases. There are 16 residues in the CDR3. This CDR3 reads CASSLLLRTANYGYTF. The CDR3, as DNA: TGTGCCAGCAGCTTATTACTGCGGACAGCTAACTATGGCTACACCTTC.

The chain has TRBV4-2 and TRBJ1-1; D ambiguous. The V end lost 0 bases, the J end lost 1 base, and 9 bases lay between the germline ends. CDR1 is LGHNA and CDR2 is YNFKEQ in the germline V gene. The CDR3 consists of 15 residues. CDR3 nucleotides: TGTGCCAGCAGCCAAGAACTAGGCCGGAACACTGAAGCTTTCTTT. Encoded protein: CASSQELGRNTEAFF.

In this sample, this clone turned up once. The chain links TRBV9 to TRBJ2-7; 11 bases line up with TRBD1. The CDR3 runs to 15 residues. From germline, CDR1 is SGDLS and CDR2 YYNGEE. Trimming at V came to 0 bases and at J to 6 bases, leaving 5 bases not matched to a gene. As DNA, the CDR3 is TGTGCCAGCAGCGTAGGAGGGACAGGGGGGTTCGAGCAGTACTTC. It specifies CASSVGGTGGFEQYF.

The chain links TRBV28 to TRBJ2-6; D possibly corresponds to TRBD2 (6 bases). Germline V lookup: CDR1 MDHEN, CDR2 SYDVKM. The V end lost 4 bases, the J end lost 1 base, and 11 bases lay between the germline ends. This CDR3 region has 16 residues. This CDR3 is CASSSIGGSGANVLTF. CDR3 in DNA: TGTGCCAGCAGTTCGATTGGAGGGTCTGGGGCCAACGTCCTGACTTTC. Filled out from reference TRBV28 and TRBJ2-6, the complete variable domain reads DVKVTQSSRYLVKRTGEKVFLECVQDMDHENMFWYRQDPGLGLRLIYFSYDVKMKEKGDIPEGYSVSREKKERFSLILESASTNQTSMYLCASSSIGGSGANVLTFGAGSRLTVL.

The chain carries TRBV19 and TRBJ2-5; a weak D match, TRBD2 (6 bases). Per the germline V gene, CDR1 is LNHDA and CDR2 is SQIVND (reference sequence). Trimming left V 3 bases short and J 5 bases short, with 16 bases between. The CDR3 runs 15 residues. CDR3: CASSIQRRDSETQYF. CDR3 coding DNA: TGTGCCAGTAGTATCCAGCGGAGGGACTCGGAGACCCAGTACTTC.

This clone was seen more than once but under ten times. This chain links TRBV19 with TRBJ1-4; D uncertain. The CDR3 covers 11 residues. The germline gives CDR1 LNHDA, CDR2 SQIVND (reference sequence). V shed 6 bases and J shed 11 bases, with 10 bases lying between them. CDR3 loop: CASRREEKLFF. The CDR3 coding sequence is TGTGCCAGTAGGAGGGAGGAGAAACTGTTTTTT.

This chain uses TRBV7-2 with TRBJ1-1; D is unclear. In germline, CDR1 is SGHTA, CDR2 FQGNSA. The CDR3 consists of 16 residues. V was clipped by 1 base and J by 2 bases, with 14 bases between them. The chain's CDR3 is CASSLGLWPLNTEAFF. The DNA for the CDR3 is TGTGCCAGCAGCTTAGGGTTATGGCCCCTTAACACTGAAGCTTTCTTT.

The rearrangement links TRBV6-5 to TRBJ2-7, with a weak D call TRBD1 (5 bases). V lost 0 bases, J lost 3 bases, and 12 bases lay in between. The CDR3 covers 15 residues. Germline V gives CDR1 MNHEY, CDR2 SVGAGI. The CDR3 DNA follows: TGTGCCAGCAGTTACTCGAGGCTGCAGGGCTACGAGCAGTACTTC. It codes for CASSYSRLQGYEQYF.

The genes are TRBV6-7 and TRBJ1-1; 10 bases align to TRBD1. TRBV6-7 falls under the ORF class, with uncertain function. There are 17 residues in the CDR3. V was pared by 4 bases and J by 0 bases, with 8 bases of the junction left unmatched. The CDR3 sequence is CASSSHMTGGMNTEAFF. The DNA of the CDR3 is TGTGCCAGCAGTTCCCACATGACAGGGGGCATGAACACTGAAGCTTTCTTT.

V usage is TRBV28 and J usage is TRBJ2-2; TRBD1 is a possible D gene (5 bases). The CDR3 loop spans 13 amino acids. Per germline, CDR1 MDHEN and CDR2 SYDVKM. V was trimmed by 7 bases and J by 1 base, leaving 7 bases between them. In DNA form, the CDR3 reads TGTGCCAGCAAAGACAGGAACACCGGGGAGCTGTTTTTT. As protein: CASKDRNTGELFF. Complete variable domain (other parts from reference TRBV28 and TRBJ2-2): DVKVTQSSRYLVKRTGEKVFLECVQDMDHENMFWYRQDPGLGLRLIYFSYDVKMKEKGDIPEGYSVSREKKERFSLILESASTNQTSMYLCASKDRNTGELFFGEGSRLTVL.